The T cell receptor (beta chain) described here comes from a study of T cells in Graves' hyperthyroidism and ophthalmopathy. In the study overall: Initial diagnosis, before any treatment, was when peripheral blood was collected. Findings and caveats of the study: Ophthalmopathy got predicted by the model a median about 6.7 months before its onset. Most thyroid-expanded clonotypes above 0.001 were also found in blood.

J lost 15 bases, V lost 2 bases, and 11 bases had no gene match. Germline V gene data show CDR1 as SGHAT and CDR2 as FQNNGV. The CDR3 is 13 amino acids. Only one count was recorded for this clonotype. Its antigen is still unknown. What was amplified from RNA transcripts were TCR beta CDR3 regions. TCR CDR3 underwent first-round RT-PCR with the HTBI primer set. TCRdb reprocessed the multiplex PCR reads with MiXCR, giving one entry per CDR3 protein. There are some 250,000 distinct CDR3 sequences in the sample; roughly 15% occur only once, and roughly 13% lies in the top ten. This chain uses TRBV11-2 with TRBJ2-3; 7 nucleotides line up with TRBD1. Input material: blood. This sequence originates from a woman in her forties with Graves' hyperthyroidism that later progressed to Graves' ophthalmopathy. CDR3: CASSLSPTGSIYF. The CDR3 DNA follows: TGTGCCAGCAGCTTATCTCCGACAGGGTCGATATATTTT.